These 29 T cell receptor beta chains were sequenced from one sample in a study of Tregs in tolerant kidney transplant recipients. TCRdb's copy holds only in-frame clones and misses some; the assay was immunoSEQ multiplex PCR. The sample table sets out under 55,000 clones. This material consisted of CD4+ T cells from blood, taken before the transplant. Every receptor here comes from a human donor who received a combined kidney and bone marrow transplant.

As to this clone: The CDR3 goes on 3 residues after the read ends, and that part is filled in from the germline J gene. The V gene is TRBV19, the J gene TRBJ1-2; possible D gene TRBD1, 6 bases. This CDR3 spans 13 amino acids. The germline V and J ends were trimmed by 3 bases and 4 bases, with 9 bases remaining between them. Germline CDR1 and CDR2: LNHDA and SQIVND (reference sequence). The CDR3 here is CASSIQGFYGYTF. The part of the CDR3 DNA that was read is TGTGCCAGTAGTATCCAGGGGTTCTATGGC.

Turning to this clone: The read terminates 3 residues ahead of where the CDR3 ends, so the germline J gene completes it. The V gene is TRBV29-1, the J gene TRBJ2-5; TRBD2 matches 7 bases. The junction had 10 bases not matched to a gene; V was cut back by 4 bases and J by 2 bases. Per the germline V gene, CDR1 is SQVTM and CDR2 is ANQGSEA. CDR3 size: 15 residues. Partial CDR3 DNA: TGCAGCGTTGGGAGAGGCGGGGGTTTTCAAGAGACC. Its translation: CSVGRGGGFQET. The whole CDR3 region reads CSVGRGGGFQETQYF.

For this clone: The CDR3 end lies 3 residues beyond the end of the read and is filled in from the germline J gene. J is TRBJ2-2 and V is TRBV5-1, with TRBD1 matching 7 bases. In germline, CDR1 is SGHRS, CDR2 YFSETQ. Germline trimming cut 0 bases from V and 6 bases from J; bases unmatched to any gene: 2. The CDR3 is made up of 14 amino acids. The sequenced part of the CDR3 DNA is TGCGCCAGCAGCTTGGTGCAGGGGGCCGGGGAG. It yields the protein CASSLVQGAGE. The entire CDR3 sequence reads CASSLVQGAGELFF. The full variable domain, rest sourced from reference TRBV5-1 and TRBJ2-2, is KAGVTQTPRYLIKTRGQQVTLSCSPISGHRSVSWYQQTPGQGLQFLFEYFSETQRNKGNFPGRFSGRQFSNSRSEMNVSTLELGDSALYLCASSLVQGAGELFFGEGSRLTVL.

Regarding this clone: The read terminates 3 residues ahead of where the CDR3 ends, so the germline J gene completes it. The chain joins TRBV18 to TRBJ2-3; TRBD1 matches 7 bases. J was trimmed by 5 bases and V by 4 bases; bases with no gene match: 9. Germline lookup yields CDR1 KGHSH and CDR2 LQKENI. The length of the CDR3 is 15 residues. The DNA read from the CDR3 is TGTGCCAGCTCACAGCCGGGACAGAAGGGAGATACG. This gives the protein CASSQPGQKGDT. The CDR3 as a whole reads CASSQPGQKGDTQYF.

As to this clone: The read ends 3 residues early relative to the CDR3; the germline J gene fills the gap. The chain couples TRBV2 to TRBJ1-1; unclear D gene. CDR3 length equals 13 residues. Trimming left V 7 bases short and J 1 base short, with 10 bases between. Germline CDR1 SNHLY, CDR2 FYNNEI. The DNA read from the CDR3 is TGTGCCAGCACCCCCCGTTCGAACACTGAA. Protein: CASTPRSNTE. The CDR3 as a whole reads CASTPRSNTEAFF.

Concerning this clone: Read sequence stops 3 residues before the CDR3 end, and the germline J gene provides the missing end. The chain carries TRBV18 and TRBJ2-7; possibly TRBD1 for D (6 bases). The CDR3 runs 14 residues. V lost 2 bases to trimming and J lost 2 bases, with 10 bases between them. Germline assignment: CDR1 KGHSH and CDR2 LQKENI. The CDR3: CASSPFDRTYEQYF. Partial CDR3 DNA: TGTGCCAGCTCACCATTCGACAGGACCTACGAG.

Concerning this clone itself: The read finishes 3 residues shy of the CDR3 end, and the germline J gene is used to complete it. The J gene is TRBJ2-7, the V gene TRBV2; D is possibly TRBD1 or TRBD2 (7 bases each). With 3 bases removed from V and 0 bases from J, the gap between germline ends came to 18 bases. Germline V gene sequence: CDR1 SNHLY, CDR2 FYNNEI. The CDR3 has 17 amino acids. The DNA read from the CDR3 is TGTGCCAGCAGTGACAGAGCGGGACAGCGGAGCTCCTACGAG. Protein sequence: CASSDRAGQRSSYE. The whole CDR3 reads CASSDRAGQRSSYEQYF. Filled out from reference TRBV2 and TRBJ2-7, the complete variable domain reads EPEVTQTPSHQVTQMGQEVILRCVPISNHLYFYWYRQILGQKVEFLVSFYNNEISEKSEIFDDQFSVERPDGSNFTLKIRSTKLEDSAMYFCASSDRAGQRSSYEQYFGPGTRLTVT.

The CDR3 DNA, read in part, is TGTGCCAGCAGCTTAGGGTTCGGGGACACTGAA. The encoded protein is CASSLGFGDTE. The whole CDR3 region reads CASSLGFGDTEAFF. This chain uses TRBV7-8 with TRBJ1-1; the D is unclear. The observed sequence ends 3 residues before the CDR3 terminus, with the missing tail filled in from the germline J gene. V was cut by 1 base and J by 3 bases, with 9 bases left in between. Germline V lookup: CDR1 SGHVS, CDR2 FQNEAQ. The CDR3 runs to 14 residues.

On this clone itself: The sequenced fragment ends 3 residues before the CDR3 boundary, so the rest is inferred from the germline J gene. This sequence joins TRBV20-1 and TRBJ1-5; weak D call: TRBD1 (5 bases). CDR3 length: 16 amino acids. Germline V gene data show CDR1 as DFQATT and CDR2 as SNEGSKA (reference sequence). The V and J ends lost 5 bases and 4 bases respectively, with 21 bases between them. The covered CDR3 bases are TGCAGTGCTTCCTCGACCGGGCACAAGGGGAATCAGCCC. Amino acid sequence: CSASSTGHKGNQP. The entire CDR3 is CSASSTGHKGNQPQHF.

A word on this clone: The read stops 3 residues short of the end of the CDR3; the missing end is completed from the germline J gene. This chain uses TRBV29-1 with TRBJ2-7, with 8 bases fitting TRBD1. The CDR3 runs to 12 residues. Germline CDR1 is SQVTM and CDR2 is ANQGSEA. The junction had 5 bases not matched to a gene; V was cut back by 5 bases and J by 5 bases. The CDR3 region is CSVLTGEDEQYF. Partial CDR3 DNA: TGCAGCGTTCTGACAGGGGAGGACGAG.

The CDR3 bases that were read are TGCAGCGTTGCGGGACTAGCGGGCTACGAG. Translating it yields CSVAGLAGYE. The entire CDR3 protein is CSVAGLAGYEQYF. The chain couples TRBV29-1 to TRBJ2-7, with 12 bases lining up with TRBD2. The read terminates 3 residues ahead of where the CDR3 ends, so the germline J gene completes it. V shed 4 bases and J 3 bases; nucleotides not matched to a gene: 1. The germline gives CDR1 SQVTM, CDR2 ANQGSEA. The CDR3 extends over 13 amino acids.

On this clone: The read terminates 3 residues ahead of where the CDR3 ends, so the germline J gene completes it. V usage is TRBV19 and J usage is TRBJ1-2, with TRBD1 identical over 8 bases. V was clipped by 6 bases and J by 7 bases; unmatched bases: 13. The CDR3 spans 15 residues. The V gene's germline CDR1 is LNHDA and CDR2 SQIVND (reference sequence). The covered CDR3 bases are TGTGCCAGTAGCCGGCCAGGGGGCACCCACCGTGGC. Translation gives CASSRPGGTHRG. The whole CDR3 protein is CASSRPGGTHRGYTF.

With respect to this clone: Read sequence stops 3 residues before the CDR3 end, and the germline J gene provides the missing end. This sequence joins TRBV4-1 and TRBJ2-3; 8 positions agree with TRBD2. With 4 bases clipped from V and 2 bases from J, the junction kept 11 bases outside the gene matches. There are 17 residues in the CDR3. Germline V gene lookup returns CDR1 MGHRA and CDR2 YSYEKL. CDR3 DNA (partial): TGCGCCAGCAGCCGTGGAGGGCTAGCGGGCGCCACAGATACG. Its translation: CASSRGGLAGATDT. The entire CDR3 protein is CASSRGGLAGATDTQYF.

A remark on this clone: The DNA ends 3 residues before the CDR3 does, and the rest of the CDR3 is filled in from the germline J gene. J is TRBJ1-5 and V is TRBV10-1; D unresolved. Germline lookup yields CDR1 WNHNN and CDR2 SYGVQD (reference sequence). The V gene lost 3 bases and the J gene lost 3 bases, with 3 bases spanning the gap. This CDR3 comprises 12 residues. The part of the CDR3 DNA that was read is TGCGCCAGCAGTGATAACAATCAGCCC. It codes for CASSDNNQP. The entire CDR3 sequence reads CASSDNNQPQHF.

In regard to this clone: The read stops 3 residues short of the end of the CDR3; the missing end is completed from the germline J gene. The chain is built from TRBV20-1 and TRBJ1-2; D is ambiguous. The ends were cut back, 3 bases at V and 4 bases at J, with 3 bases in the middle. This CDR3 is 10 amino acids long. CDR1 and CDR2 from the germline V gene are DFQATT and SNEGSKA (reference sequence). The CDR3 spells CSASSYGYTF. The part of the CDR3 DNA that was read is TGCAGTGCTAGCAGCTATGGC.

Remarks on this clone: Sequencing ends 3 residues short of the CDR3 end; the germline J gene provides the rest. J is TRBJ2-5 and V is TRBV23-1, with 8 nucleotides matching TRBD1. TRBV23-1 is reported as an ORF; its role is uncertain. V gave up 4 bases and J gave up 0 bases; unmatched junction bases: 7. The CDR3 runs 16 residues. The CDR3 spells CASSRSGQENQETQYF. The CDR3 DNA, read in part, is TGCGCCAGCAGTCGTTCGGGACAGGAGAACCAAGAGACC.

Remarks on this clone: Coverage ceases 3 residues before the CDR3 finishes, and the germline J gene fills in the end. The rearrangement uses TRBV19 and TRBJ2-3; D is ambiguous. The V end lost 5 bases, the J end lost 0 bases, and 15 bases lay between the germline ends. Germline V gene data show CDR1 as LNHDA and CDR2 as SQIVND (reference sequence). The CDR3 contains 16 residues. The CDR3 protein is CASSPRLVRSTDTQYF. CDR3 DNA (partial): TGTGCCAGTAGTCCACGGCTAGTCCGGAGCACAGATACG.

On this clone itself: The CDR3 end falls 3 residues outside the read, so it is completed with the germline J gene. V usage is TRBV6-2 or TRBV6-3 and J usage is TRBJ1-2, with D unresolved. Trimming cost V 6 bases and J 6 bases, with 14 bases left between them. Per germline, CDR1 MNHEY and CDR2 SVGEGT. The CDR3 spans 13 residues. The sequenced CDR3 bases are TGTGCCAGCAGAGTTACGGCGGGTAATGGC. It specifies CASRVTAGNG. The whole CDR3 protein is CASRVTAGNGYTF.

As concerns this clone: The read ends 3 residues before the CDR3 terminus; that terminus is restored from the germline J gene. J is TRBJ2-5 and V is TRBV2, with 7 nucleotides matching TRBD2. Trimming took 2 bases from V and 1 from J; bases not matched to a gene: 13. The germline V gene encodes CDR1 SNHLY and CDR2 FYNNEI. The CDR3 spans 18 residues. The covered CDR3 bases are TGTGCCAGCAGTGAAACCCCACTGCTAGCGGCAATCCAAGAGACC. The encoded protein is CASSETPLLAAIQET. The full-length CDR3 reads as CASSETPLLAAIQETQYF.

CDR3 bases read: TGTGCCAGTAGTGTAAGAGCAGGGAGGCGAGATTCACCC. Protein: CASSVRAGRRDSP. The entire CDR3 is CASSVRAGRRDSPLHF. The genes are TRBV19 and TRBJ1-6; D is perhaps TRBD1 (5 bases). The CDR3 end is not reached by the read, which stops 3 residues before it; the germline J gene fills it in. The V gene lost 5 bases and the J gene lost 8 bases, with 19 bases spanning the gap. CDR3 length equals 16 residues. Germline CDR1 reads LNHDA; CDR2 reads SQIVND (reference sequence).

Regarding this clone: The CDR3 end falls 3 residues outside the read, so it is completed with the germline J gene. The chain is built from TRBV5-1 and TRBJ1-2; tentatively, D is TRBD1 (6 bases). Trimming took 1 base from V and 7 from J, leaving 17 bases between them. CDR1 SGHRS and CDR2 YFSETQ come from the germline V gene. The CDR3 is 15 residues long. CDR3 DNA, as far as it was read: TGCGCCAGCAGCTTGATGGGAGAACAGGGAGGTGGC. Its translation: CASSLMGEQGGG. The whole CDR3 protein is CASSLMGEQGGGYTF.

As regards this clone: The read ends 3 residues shy of where the CDR3 ends; the end is completed using the germline J gene. The V call is TRBV7-7, the J call TRBJ2-3; D not resolved. Trimming stripped 3 bases from V and 4 bases from J, with 5 bases between. Germline assignment: CDR1 SSHAT and CDR2 FNYEAQ (reference sequence). CDR3 length equals 12 residues. CDR3: CASSFFSDTQYF. The sequenced CDR3 bases are TGTGCCAGCAGCTTTTTCTCAGATACG.

Details on this clone: Read sequence stops 3 residues before the CDR3 end, and the germline J gene provides the missing end. The chain links TRBV19 to TRBJ1-2, with D possibly matching TRBD1 (6 bases). The germline CDR1 and CDR2 sequences are LNHDA and SQIVND (reference sequence). This CDR3 is built from 13 residues. Deletions cut 10 bases from V and 5 bases from J, with 17 bases between. CDR3 protein: CATQDSFIYGYTF. The sequenced CDR3 bases are TGTGCCACCCAGGACAGTTTTATATATGGC.

CDR3 DNA, as far as it was read: TGTGCCAGCAGTCTCACCCACCTTGGACTAGCCCCCGGGGAG. This sequence encodes CASSLTHLGLAPGE. The entire CDR3 reads CASSLTHLGLAPGELFF. The rearrangement links TRBV28 to TRBJ2-2; 8 bases are shared with TRBD2. The read is 3 residues too short to cover the CDR3 end, so that end is filled in from the germline J gene. The CDR3 runs to 17 residues. The trim removed 5 bases at V and 6 bases at J, leaving 14 bases unmatched. From germline, CDR1 is MDHEN and CDR2 SYDVKM. Variable domain in full (rest from reference TRBV28 and TRBJ2-2): DVKVTQSSRYLVKRTGEKVFLECVQDMDHENMFWYRQDPGLGLRLIYFSYDVKMKEKGDIPEGYSVSREKKERFSLILESASTNQTSMYLCASSLTHLGLAPGELFFGEGSRLTVL.

Of note for this clone: The CDR3 goes on 3 residues after the read ends, and that part is filled in from the germline J gene. The genes are TRBV6-2 or TRBV6-3 and TRBJ1-1; no clear D. The germline CDR1 and CDR2 sequences are MNHEY and SVGEGT. Trimming pared 2 bases from V and 4 bases from J, leaving 14 bases between. The CDR3 is 15 residues long. The chain's CDR3 is CASSYRAALTTEAFF. The DNA read from the CDR3 is TGTGCCAGCAGTTACAGGGCCGCCCTGACCACTGAA.

CDR3 residues: CASSIAKGGGRGEKLFF. Incomplete CDR3 DNA: TGTGCCAGTAGTATAGCCAAAGGGGGGGGGCGAGGTGAAAAA. The chain joins TRBV19 to TRBJ1-4, with D tentatively TRBD1 (6 bases). The CDR3 goes on 3 residues after the read ends, and that part is filled in from the germline J gene. Trimming took off 1 base at V and 7 bases at J, with 19 bases between the two ends. CDR1 and CDR2 from the germline V gene are LNHDA and SQIVND (reference sequence). CDR3 size: 17 residues.

A word on this clone: The missing CDR3 end, 3 residues past where the read stops, is filled in from the germline J gene. The gene calls are TRBV2 and TRBJ2-7; D may be TRBD1 (6 bases). V dropped 3 bases and J dropped 2 bases, with 14 bases sitting between them. In germline, CDR1 is SNHLY, CDR2 FYNNEI. The CDR3 is 15 amino acids. The CDR3 bases that were read are TGTGCCAGCAGTGACGAGGACAGTGCCGCCTACGAG. Protein sequence: CASSDEDSAAYE. The CDR3 in full is CASSDEDSAAYEQYF.

To note about this clone: The read comes to an end 3 residues before the CDR3 does, leaving the germline J gene to fill in the end. The genes are TRBV6-1 and TRBJ2-7; 9 positions match TRBD1. V shed 4 bases, J shed 3 bases, and the junction held 10 bases outside the gene matches. Germline CDR1 is MNHNS and CDR2 is SASEGT. This CDR3 spans 16 amino acids. This CDR3 reads CASSARFRDRDYEQYF. The CDR3 bases that were read are TGTGCCAGCAGTGCCCGATTCCGGGACAGGGACTACGAG.

This CDR3 reads CASSYSYYEQYF. The CDR3 DNA, read in part, is TGTGCCAGCAGTTACTCGTATTACGAG. This chain uses TRBV6-2 or TRBV6-3 with TRBJ2-7; D remains unclear. The DNA ends 3 residues before the CDR3 does, and the rest of the CDR3 is filled in from the germline J gene. Trimming took off 0 bases at V and 4 bases at J, with 4 bases between the two ends. Germline values: CDR1 MNHEY, CDR2 SVGEGT. This CDR3 is 12 amino acids long.